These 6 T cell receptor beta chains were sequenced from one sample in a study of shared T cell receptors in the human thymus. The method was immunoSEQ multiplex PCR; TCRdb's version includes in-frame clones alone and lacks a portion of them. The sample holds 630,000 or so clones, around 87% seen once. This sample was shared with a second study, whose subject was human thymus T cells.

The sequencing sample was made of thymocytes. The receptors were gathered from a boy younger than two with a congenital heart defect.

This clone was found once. CDR3 protein: CASRSGTGYYEQYF. CDR3 in DNA: TGTGCCAGCAGGTCCGGGACAGGGTACTACGAGCAGTACTTC. The chain is built from TRBV6-5 and TRBJ2-7, with TRBD1 matching 9 bases. V lost 6 bases and J lost 3; bases outside the gene matches: 6. CDR3 length equals 14 residues. Germline CDR1 reads MNHEY; CDR2 reads SVGAGI.

The CDR3, as DNA: TGTGCCAGCAGAAGACAGAGAAGGGACACTGAAGCTTTCTTT. Amino acid sequence: CASRRQRRDTEAFF. V and J are TRBV6-5 and TRBJ1-1; TRBD1 is a possible D gene (5 bases). Germline CDR1 MNHEY, CDR2 SVGAGI. V gave up 6 bases and J gave up 3 bases, with 14 bases separating them. This CDR3 comprises 14 residues.

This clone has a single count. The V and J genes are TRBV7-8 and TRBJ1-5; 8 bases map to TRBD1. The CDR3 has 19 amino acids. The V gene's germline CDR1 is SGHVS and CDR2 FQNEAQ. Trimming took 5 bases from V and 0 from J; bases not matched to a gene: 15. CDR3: CASSPIGQGLIYSNQPQHF. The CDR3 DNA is TGTGCCAGCAGCCCTATTGGACAGGGCCTTATTTATAGCAATCAGCCCCAGCATTTT.

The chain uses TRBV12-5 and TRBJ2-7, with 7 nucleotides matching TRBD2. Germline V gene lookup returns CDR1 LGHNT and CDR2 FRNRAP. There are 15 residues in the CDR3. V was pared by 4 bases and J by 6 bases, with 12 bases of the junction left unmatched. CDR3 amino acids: CASGSPTSKRGEQYF. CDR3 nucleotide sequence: TGTGCTAGTGGTTCACCGACTAGCAAACGGGGCGAGCAGTACTTC.

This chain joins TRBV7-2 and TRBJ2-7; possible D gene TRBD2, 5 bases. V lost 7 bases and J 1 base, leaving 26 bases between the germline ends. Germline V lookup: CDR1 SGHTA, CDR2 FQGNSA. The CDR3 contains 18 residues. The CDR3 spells CASTVPTNGRLNSYEQYF. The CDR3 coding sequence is TGTGCCAGCACTGTACCAACTAACGGCAGACTAAATTCCTACGAGCAGTACTTC.

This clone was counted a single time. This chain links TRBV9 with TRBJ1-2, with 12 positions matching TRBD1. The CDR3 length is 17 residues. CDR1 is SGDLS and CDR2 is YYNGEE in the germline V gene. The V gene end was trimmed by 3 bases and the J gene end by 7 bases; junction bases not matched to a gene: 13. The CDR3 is CASSAELTGQGARGYTF. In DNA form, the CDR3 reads TGTGCCAGCAGCGCCGAGCTGACGGGACAGGGGGCGCGTGGCTACACCTTC.